This TCR beta chain was sequenced in a study of control samples from healthy donors and cancer patients. Looked up from germline, CDR1 is SGDLS and CDR2 is YYNGEE. The CDR3 sequence is 15 residues long. Trimming took 1 base from V and 5 from J, leaving 12 bases between them. Produced via immunoSEQ multiplex PCR; TCRdb's table is partial and in-frame only. Seen here are about 100,000 clones, less than 90% observed once, and the top ten hold about a sixth. The origin of this receptor is a woman aged 50 to 60 in good health. This chain uses TRBV9 with TRBJ1-4; D gene unclear. The sample comprised blood. As DNA, the CDR3 is TGTGCCAGCAGCGTAAGGATAGGCGACAATGAAAAACTGTTTTTT. Amino acids: CASSVRIGDNEKLFF.